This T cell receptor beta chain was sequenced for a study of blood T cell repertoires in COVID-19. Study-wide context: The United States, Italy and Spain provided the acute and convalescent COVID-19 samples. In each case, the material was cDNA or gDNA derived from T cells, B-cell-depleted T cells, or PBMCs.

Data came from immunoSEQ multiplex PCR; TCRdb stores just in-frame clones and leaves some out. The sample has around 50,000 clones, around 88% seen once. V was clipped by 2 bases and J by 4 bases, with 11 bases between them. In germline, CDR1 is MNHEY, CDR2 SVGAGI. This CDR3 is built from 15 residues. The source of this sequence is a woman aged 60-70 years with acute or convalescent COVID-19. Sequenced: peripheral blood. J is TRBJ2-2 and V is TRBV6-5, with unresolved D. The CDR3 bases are TGTGCCAGCAGTTACGGTAGCTGGAGCACCGGGGAGCTGTTTTTT. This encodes CASSYGSWSTGELFF.